The clone carrying this T cell receptor beta chain has a count of ten or more. Its antigen remains unknown. The data were obtained in a study of CD8 T cells in ankylosing spondylitis. Libraries for TCR beta were made by quantitative 5'-RACE with molecular barcodes. MiXCR was run by TCRdb on the 5' RACE reads, yielding one entry per CDR3 protein. The data contain approximately 220,000 distinct CDR3 sequences, around 24% of them singletons. Findings and limits, study-wide: Blood of patients with ankylosing spondylitis appeared to be characterized by a TCR beta motif of eight highly homologous variants. Those disease-linked clones were CD8+; they were also relatively rare in peripheral blood.

The CDR3 totals 18 residues. V was clipped by 5 bases and J by 3 bases; unmatched bases: 13. The clonotype originates from a male donor with ankylosing spondylitis or in good health (not recorded which). The sample comprised blood, either unsorted or a sorted T cell fraction (not recorded which). J is TRBJ2-5 and V is TRBV12-3 or TRBV12-4; 12 bases line up with TRBD2. The CDR3 loop is CASSRTPSGRGTEETQYF. CDR3 coding DNA: TGTGCCAGCAGTCGAACTCCTAGCGGGAGGGGCACCGAAGAGACCCAGTACTTC.